This T cell receptor (beta chain) comes out of a study of CD8+ T cells in alopecia areata. Extracted from the samples, RNA was reverse transcribed into cDNA to serve as the sequencing template. TCRdb's table, derived via immunoSEQ multiplex PCR, lists solely in-frame clones and lacks some. The table shows about 180,000 clones, with 53% occurring only once. Deletions cut 5 bases from V and 2 bases from J, with 5 bases between. Germline lookup yields CDR1 MDHEN and CDR2 SYDVKM. The CDR3 spans 12 residues. Overall study results and limits: Expanded CD8+ clones among the top 100, as well as scalp clonality, were significantly decreased by tofacitinib.

A word on this clone: Its specificity is not known.

Treatment in this sample: oral pan-JAK inhibitor, 5-10 mg twice daily. Starting from PBMCs, sorting isolated CD4+ and CD8+ T cells. V gene TRBV28 combines with J gene TRBJ2-3; unclear D gene. Specimen: CD8+ T cells sorted from blood, collected at week 24, from a patient treated with tofacitinib. The sequence derives from a human donor with alopecia areata. CDR3 in amino acids: CASSRITDTQYF. The CDR3 DNA reads TGTGCCAGCAGTAGGATCACAGATACGCAGTATTTT. Using reference TRBV28 and TRBJ2-3 for the parts outside the CDR3, the full variable domain is DVKVTQSSRYLVKRTGEKVFLECVQDMDHENMFWYRQDPGLGLRLIYFSYDVKMKEKGDIPEGYSVSREKKERFSLILESASTNQTSMYLCASSRITDTQYFGPGTRLTVL.